What follows are 27 T cell receptor beta chains derived from one specimen sequenced in a study of T cells in women clearing cervical HPV infection. Sequencing was performed with immunoSEQ multiplex PCR; in TCRdb, only in-frame clones are kept and a portion is missing. The listing records some 30,000 clones. The source material was blood buffy coat. The receptors here all came from a woman aged 18-69 years with a cervical HPV16 infection that either progressed to CIN3+ or cleared (not recorded which).

Comment on this clone: Sequencing ends 3 residues short of the CDR3 end; the germline J gene provides the rest. This sequence joins TRBV11-2 and TRBJ2-1, with 8 positions matching TRBD2. Germline-derived CDR1 and CDR2 are SGHAT and FQNNGV. This CDR3 spans 15 amino acids. Trimming cost V 5 bases and J 7 bases; bases outside gene matches: 10. The CDR3 bases that were read are TGTGCCAGCAGCCTGCGGACTAGCAGTCGAAATGAG. It codes for CASSLRTSSRNE. The full-length CDR3 reads as CASSLRTSSRNEQFF.

Comment on this clone: The CDR3 end is not reached by the read, which stops 3 residues before it; the germline J gene fills it in. The chain recombines TRBV10-1 with TRBJ1-5; 7 bases align to TRBD1. The CDR3 is 12 residues long. Trimming removed 9 bases from V and 6 bases from J; junction bases left unmatched: 5. The germline CDR1 and CDR2 sequences are WNHNN and SYGVQD (reference sequence). The DNA read from the CDR3 is TGCGCCAGACGGACAGGCGGTCAGCCC. Protein product: CARRTGGQP. The whole CDR3 sequence reads CARRTGGQPQHF.

About this clone: Read data end 3 residues before the CDR3 end; the end is taken from the germline J gene. This rearrangement joins TRBV7-2 to TRBJ1-4; D gene uncertain. From germline, CDR1 is SGHTA and CDR2 FQGNSA. The CDR3 consists of 14 residues. The CDR3 here is CASSLSPYNSPLFF. The DNA read from the CDR3 is TGTGCCAGCAGCTTATCTCCCTATAATTCACCA.

Comments on this clone: The CDR3 is cut off 3 residues early in the read; its end comes from the germline J gene. This chain joins TRBV7-8 and TRBJ1-3, with TRBD1 matching over 10 bases. The CDR3 is 17 residues long. Germline V gene data show CDR1 as SGHVS and CDR2 as FQNEAQ. V lost 3 bases and J lost 4; bases outside the gene matches: 9. The sequenced CDR3 bases are TGTGCCAGCAGCTTCCCACGGGGACAGGGGTCGGGAAACACC. Translating it yields CASSFPRGQGSGNT. The full-length CDR3 reads as CASSFPRGQGSGNTIYF.

A note on this clone: The read finishes 3 residues shy of the CDR3 end, and the germline J gene is used to complete it. The chain combines TRBV2 with TRBJ1-2, with D maybe TRBD1 (6 bases). Looked up from germline, CDR1 is SNHLY and CDR2 is FYNNEI. V shed 6 bases and J shed 3 bases, with 11 bases lying between them. The CDR3 spans 13 residues. The CDR3 bases that were read are TGTGCCAGCAGGGTAGGGGGGGACTATGGC. As protein: CASRVGGDYG. The entire CDR3 reads CASRVGGDYGYTF.

The CDR3 spells CASSEAAENTEAFF. The sequenced CDR3 bases are TGTGCCAGCAGTGAAGCGGCAGAGAACACTGAA. This chain joins TRBV6-1 and TRBJ1-1; no reliable D call. The read terminates 3 residues ahead of where the CDR3 ends, so the germline J gene completes it. Germline-derived CDR1 and CDR2 are MNHNS and SASEGT. Trimming stripped 0 bases from V and 1 base from J, with 6 bases between. The CDR3 length is 14 residues.

The covered CDR3 bases are TGTGCCAGCTCACCACTCCGGGAGGTCGACTATGGT. It yields the protein CASSPLREVDYG. The whole CDR3 region reads CASSPLREVDYGQYF. The chain carries TRBV18 and TRBJ2-4; 7 nucleotides match TRBD2. The read terminates 3 residues ahead of where the CDR3 ends, so the germline J gene completes it. This CDR3 is 15 amino acids long. Germline lookup yields CDR1 KGHSH and CDR2 LQKENI.

Concerning this clone itself: The read stops 3 residues short of the end of the CDR3; the missing end is completed from the germline J gene. The chain links TRBV18 to TRBJ2-2, with D unclear. Germline V gene data show CDR1 as KGHSH and CDR2 as LQKENI. The CDR3 totals 15 residues. Incomplete CDR3 DNA: TGTGCCAGCTCCCTCTCTTTGTCAACTAATGAAAAG. Amino acids: CASSLSLSTNEK. The full CDR3 protein is CASSLSLSTNEKLFF.

Worth noting for this clone: The sequenced fragment ends 3 residues before the CDR3 boundary, so the rest is inferred from the germline J gene. The V and J genes are TRBV10-3 and TRBJ2-7, with 9 positions matching TRBD2. The CDR3 length is 13 residues. Germline V lookup: CDR1 ENHRY, CDR2 SYGVKD. V shed 6 bases, J shed 5 bases, and the junction held 5 bases outside the gene matches. Here the CDR3 reads CAIRSGGIHEQYF. The covered CDR3 bases are TGTGCCATCAGGAGCGGGGGGATCCACGAG.

A note on this clone: The sequence runs out 3 residues before the end of the CDR3; the remainder is reconstructed from the germline J gene. The V and J genes are TRBV30 and TRBJ1-1; D is uncertain. The CDR3 totals 13 residues. V was pared by 3 bases and J by 0 bases, with 8 bases between. CDR1 and CDR2 from the germline V gene are GTSNPN and SVGIG (reference sequence). The CDR3 DNA, read in part, is TGTGCCTGGAGCCACAGTATGAACACTGAA. It yields the protein CAWSHSMNTE. The entire CDR3 is CAWSHSMNTEAFF.

Points on this clone: The read comes to an end 3 residues before the CDR3 does, leaving the germline J gene to fill in the end. The V and J genes are TRBV2 and TRBJ2-3, with D perhaps TRBD2 (6 bases). The CDR3 spans 14 residues. CDR1 is SNHLY, CDR2 FYNNEI, per germline. The CDR3: CASSVGGTNQPQYF. The CDR3 DNA, read in part, is TGTGCCAGCAGTGTTGGGGGGACCAATCAGCCG.

A word on this clone: The read stops 3 residues short of the end of the CDR3; the missing end is completed from the germline J gene. The rearrangement links TRBV7-9 to TRBJ1-2; D unclear. CDR1 SEHNR and CDR2 FQNEAQ come from the germline V gene (reference sequence). This CDR3 has 15 residues. CDR3 sequence: CASSLGPGTYNDYTF. Incomplete CDR3 DNA: TGTGCCAGCAGCTTGGGCCCAGGCACCTACAATGAC.

About this clone: The CDR3 end falls 3 residues outside the read, so it is completed with the germline J gene. The J gene is TRBJ2-3, the V gene TRBV18; D unclear. Germline V gene lookup returns CDR1 KGHSH and CDR2 LQKENI. The CDR3 contains 12 residues. The CDR3 loop reads CASSPQQETQYF. The sequenced part of the CDR3 DNA is TGTGCCAGCTCACCGCAACAAGAGACG. Filled out from reference TRBV18 and TRBJ2-3, the complete variable domain reads NAGVMQNPRHLVRRRGQEARLRCSPMKGHSHVYWYRQLPEEGLKFMVYLQKENIIDESGMPKERFSAEFPKEGPSILRIQQVVRGDSAAYFCASSPQQETQYFGPGTRLTVL.

As concerns this clone: The sequence runs out 3 residues before the end of the CDR3; the remainder is reconstructed from the germline J gene. The chain carries TRBV7-9 and TRBJ1-2, with TRBD1 matching 9 bases. Germline CDR1 SEHNR, CDR2 FQNEAQ (reference sequence). The CDR3 runs 14 residues. This chain's CDR3 is CANTSNRGRKGYTF. CDR3 DNA, as far as it was read: TGTGCCAACACCTCGAACAGGGGGCGAAAGGGC.

In regard to this clone: The CDR3 end lies 3 residues beyond the end of the read and is filled in from the germline J gene. The chain joins TRBV20-1 to TRBJ1-6; D remains ambiguous. Germline values: CDR1 DFQATT, CDR2 SNEGSKA (reference sequence). Trimming left V 6 bases short and J 7 bases short, with 16 bases between. The length of the CDR3 is 14 residues. The DNA read from the CDR3 is TGCAGTGCCCCCGAACAGTTAACGAATTCACCC. Amino acids: CSAPEQLTNSP. The CDR3 in its entirety is CSAPEQLTNSPLHF.

Worth noting for this clone: Sequencing ends 3 residues short of the CDR3 end; the germline J gene provides the rest. The V and J genes are TRBV20-1 and TRBJ2-5, with TRBD2 as a possible D gene (7 bases). The ends were cut back, 2 bases at V and 1 base at J, with 17 bases in the middle. This CDR3 has 16 amino acids. CDR1 is DFQATT, CDR2 SNEGSKA, per germline (reference sequence). The CDR3 spells CSARRFSGGVQETQYF. The sequenced part of the CDR3 DNA is TGCAGTGCTAGACGATTTTCGGGGGGCGTCCAAGAGACC.

About this clone itself: The junction departs from germline at one end; a sequencing error may be responsible. The missing CDR3 end, 3 residues past where the read stops, is filled in from the germline J gene. This specimen includes other DNA sequences encoding the same CDR3. The chain recombines TRBV5-1 with TRBJ1-3, with 11 bases matching TRBD1. This CDR3 comprises 16 residues. Per germline, CDR1 SGHRS and CDR2 YFSETQ. The DNA read from the CDR3 is TGCGCCAGCAGCTTTGGAGGACAGGGGGCTGGAAACACG. Protein: CASSFGGQGAGNT. The CDR3 in its entirety is CASSFGGQGAGNTIYF. The full variable domain, with the rest looked up from reference TRBV5-1 and TRBJ1-3, is KAGVTQTPRYLIKTRGQQVTLSCSPISGHRSVSWYQQTPGQGLQFLFEYFSETQRNKGNFPGRFSGRQFSNSRSEMNVSTLELGDSALYLCASSFGGQGAGNTIYFGEGSWLTVV.

CDR3 in amino acids: CASSLGGRQVNTEAFF. The CDR3 bases that were read are TGCGCCAGCAGCTTGGGGGGGAGACAGGTTAACACTGAA. This chain joins TRBV5-1 and TRBJ1-1; weak D call: TRBD1 (6 bases). The CDR3 end is not reached by the read, which stops 3 residues before it; the germline J gene fills it in. Trimming cost V 0 bases and J 2 bases, with 14 bases left between them. The CDR3 covers 16 residues. Germline V gene data show CDR1 as SGHRS and CDR2 as YFSETQ.

Notes on this clone: The sequenced fragment ends 3 residues before the CDR3 boundary, so the rest is inferred from the germline J gene. The chain couples TRBV5-6 to TRBJ2-2, with 12 bases matching TRBD1. Germline lookup yields CDR1 SGHDT and CDR2 YYEEEE. CDR3 length equals 15 residues. Partial CDR3 DNA: TGTGCCAGCAGCTTGGAGGGGACAGGGGGCGGAAAG. Protein: CASSLEGTGGGK. The full-length CDR3 reads as CASSLEGTGGGKLFF. The entire variable domain, with the rest obtained from reference TRBV5-6 and TRBJ2-2, is as follows: DAGVTQSPTHLIKTRGQQVTLRCSPKSGHDTVSWYQQALGQGPQFIFQYYEEEERQRGNFPDRFSGHQFPNYSSELNVNALLLGDSALYLCASSLEGTGGGKLFFGEGSRLTVL.

As regards this clone: Sequencing ends 3 residues short of the CDR3 end; the germline J gene provides the rest. V gene TRBV11-1 combines with J gene TRBJ2-4, with 8 positions matching TRBD1. CDR1 and CDR2 (germline): SGHAT, FQDESV (reference sequence). The length of the CDR3 is 13 residues. CDR3 protein: CASSSGQVYGQYF. The DNA read from the CDR3 is TGTGCCAGCAGCTCGGGACAGGTCTATGGT. Complete variable domain (other parts from reference TRBV11-1 and TRBJ2-4): EAEVAQSPRYKITEKSQAVAFWCDPISGHATLYWYRQILGQGPELLVQFQDESVVDDSQLPKDRFSAERLKGVDSTLKIQPAELGDSAMYLCASSSGQVYGQYFGAGTRLSVL.

To note about this clone: The read ends 3 residues shy of where the CDR3 ends; the end is completed using the germline J gene. J is TRBJ2-7 and V is TRBV20-1; 7 nucleotides line up with TRBD1. The CDR3 consists of 13 residues. CDR1 and CDR2 from the germline V gene are DFQATT and SNEGSKA (reference sequence). The V segment lost 5 bases and the J segment 2 bases; nucleotides outside the gene matches: 6. The CDR3 sequence is CSALGDRPYEQYF. CDR3 bases read: TGCAGTGCTTTGGGGGACAGACCCTACGAG.

Comment on this clone: The sequenced fragment ends 3 residues before the CDR3 boundary, so the rest is inferred from the germline J gene. This chain uses TRBV13 with TRBJ1-5; 10 nucleotides match TRBD1. The germline V gene encodes CDR1 PRHDT and CDR2 FYEKMQ (reference sequence). This CDR3 is 13 amino acids long. With V trimmed by 3 bases and J by 7 bases, 0 bases remained unmatched. The chain's CDR3 is CASSLDRGQPQHF. The part of the CDR3 DNA that was read is TGTGCCAGCAGCTTGGACAGGGGGCAGCCC. Combining the CDR3 with reference TRBV13 and TRBJ1-5 gives the whole variable domain AAGVIQSPRHLIKEKRETATLKCYPIPRHDTVYWYQQGPGQDPQFLISFYEKMQSDKGSIPDRFSAQQFSDYHSELNMSSLELGDSALYFCASSLDRGQPQHFGDGTRLSIL.

The CDR3 loop is CASSGAGGNYGYTF. CDR3 bases read: TGCGCCAGCAGCGGGGCCGGGGGGAACTATGGC. The chain has TRBV5-1 and TRBJ1-2, with D perhaps matching TRBD1 (5 bases). Coverage ceases 3 residues before the CDR3 finishes, and the germline J gene fills in the end. The CDR3 sequence is 14 residues long. Deletions cut 4 bases from V and 2 bases from J, with 12 bases between. CDR1 and CDR2 (germline): SGHRS, YFSETQ.

To note about this clone: The read terminates 3 residues before the CDR3 end, so the remaining end is supplied by the germline J gene. The chain couples TRBV19 to TRBJ2-6, with D perhaps matching TRBD1 (6 bases). Trimming cost V 8 bases and J 3 bases, with 11 bases left between them. CDR1 LNHDA and CDR2 SQIVND come from the germline V gene (reference sequence). The CDR3 is made up of 14 amino acids. The CDR3 bases that were read are TGTGCCAGTCTCCAGGGGTTTGGGGCCAACGTC. Protein sequence: CASLQGFGANV. The whole CDR3 protein reads CASLQGFGANVLTF.

With regard to this clone: The sequence runs out 3 residues before the end of the CDR3; the remainder is reconstructed from the germline J gene. This chain connects TRBV20-1 to TRBJ2-7; D unclear. This CDR3 has 14 amino acids. Per the germline V gene, CDR1 is DFQATT and CDR2 is SNEGSKA (reference sequence). V dropped 0 bases and J dropped 3 bases, with 12 bases sitting between them. Here the CDR3 reads CSARDSFDIYEQYF. The covered CDR3 bases are TGCAGTGCTAGAGATTCCTTTGACATCTACGAG.

As concerns this clone: The observed sequence ends 3 residues before the CDR3 terminus, with the missing tail filled in from the germline J gene. J is TRBJ2-7 and V is TRBV14, with D possibly matching TRBD1 (5 bases). This CDR3 contains 15 residues. Trimming removed 4 bases at V and 5 bases at J, with 18 bases between. In germline, CDR1 is SGHDN, CDR2 FVKESK. The CDR3 bases that were read are TGTGCCAGCAGCCTTATAGCCAGGGCTGTCCACGAG. As protein: CASSLIARAVHE. The full CDR3 is CASSLIARAVHEQYF.

In regard to this clone: From the germline J gene comes the end of the CDR3, since the read stops 3 residues before it. V is TRBV2 and J is TRBJ1-2, with TRBD1 matching over 8 bases. Trimming removed 7 bases from V and 6 bases from J; junction bases left unmatched: 1. Germline V gene sequence: CDR1 SNHLY, CDR2 FYNNEI. The CDR3 consists of 11 residues. Incomplete CDR3 DNA: TGTGCCAGCACGACAGGGGATGGC. It translates to CASTTGDG. The complete CDR3 sequence is CASTTGDGYTF.